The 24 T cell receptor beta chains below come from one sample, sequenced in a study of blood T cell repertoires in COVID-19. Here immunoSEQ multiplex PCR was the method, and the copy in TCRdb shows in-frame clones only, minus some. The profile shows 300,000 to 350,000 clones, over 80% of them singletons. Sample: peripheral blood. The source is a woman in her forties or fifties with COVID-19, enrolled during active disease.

Written as DNA, the CDR3 is TGTGCCAGCAGTGGGGCCCTGGGTCAGCCCCAGCATTTT. This gives the protein CASSGALGQPQHF. This rearrangement joins TRBV6-2 or TRBV6-3 to TRBJ1-5; a weak D match, TRBD1 (5 bases). The CDR3 contains 13 residues. The V end was cut by 5 bases, the J end by 6 bases, with 11 bases between. Per germline, CDR1 MNHEY and CDR2 SVGEGT.

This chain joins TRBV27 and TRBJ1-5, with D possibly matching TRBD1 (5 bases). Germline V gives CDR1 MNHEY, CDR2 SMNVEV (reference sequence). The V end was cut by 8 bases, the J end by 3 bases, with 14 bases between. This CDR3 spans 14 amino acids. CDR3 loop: CASGNQGYNQPQHF. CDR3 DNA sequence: TGTGCCAGCGGGAACCAGGGATACAATCAGCCCCAGCATTTT.

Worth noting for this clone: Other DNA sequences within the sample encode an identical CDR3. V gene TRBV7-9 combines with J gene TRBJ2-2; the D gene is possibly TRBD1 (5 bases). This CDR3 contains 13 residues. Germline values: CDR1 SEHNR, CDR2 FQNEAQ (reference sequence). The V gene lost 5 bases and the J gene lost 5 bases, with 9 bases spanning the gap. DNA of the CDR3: TGTGCCAGCAGCCCCCCAGGGACCGGGGAGCTGTTTTTT. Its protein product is CASSPPGTGELFF.

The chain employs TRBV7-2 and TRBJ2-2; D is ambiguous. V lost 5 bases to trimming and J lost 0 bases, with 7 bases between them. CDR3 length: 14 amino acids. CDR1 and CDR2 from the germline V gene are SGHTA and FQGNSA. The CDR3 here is CASSAQSNTGELFF. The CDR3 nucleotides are TGTGCCAGCAGCGCACAGTCGAACACCGGGGAGCTGTTTTTT.

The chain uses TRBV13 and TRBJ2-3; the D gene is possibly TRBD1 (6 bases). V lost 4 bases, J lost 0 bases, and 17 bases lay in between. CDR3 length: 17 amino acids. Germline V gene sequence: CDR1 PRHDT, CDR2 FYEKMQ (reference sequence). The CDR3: CASSSTPHTGSTDTQYF. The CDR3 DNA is TGTGCCAGCAGCTCCACCCCCCACACAGGGAGCACAGATACGCAGTATTTT.

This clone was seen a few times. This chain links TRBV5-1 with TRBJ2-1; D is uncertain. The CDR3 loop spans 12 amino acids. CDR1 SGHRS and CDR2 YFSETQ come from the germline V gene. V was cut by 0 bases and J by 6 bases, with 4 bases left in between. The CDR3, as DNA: TGCGCCAGCAGCTTGGGAGGCAATGAGCAGTTCTTC. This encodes CASSLGGNEQFF. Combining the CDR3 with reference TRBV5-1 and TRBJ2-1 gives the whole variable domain KAGVTQTPRYLIKTRGQQVTLSCSPISGHRSVSWYQQTPGQGLQFLFEYFSETQRNKGNFPGRFSGRQFSNSRSEMNVSTLELGDSALYLCASSLGGNEQFFGPGTRLTVL.

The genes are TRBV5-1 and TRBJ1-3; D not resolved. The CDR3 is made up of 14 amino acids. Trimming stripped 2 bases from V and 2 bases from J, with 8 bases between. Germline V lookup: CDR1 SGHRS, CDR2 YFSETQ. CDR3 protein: CASSLALPGNTIYF. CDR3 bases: TGCGCCAGCAGCTTAGCCTTACCTGGAAACACCATATATTTT. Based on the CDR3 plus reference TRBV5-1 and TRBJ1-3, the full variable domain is KAGVTQTPRYLIKTRGQQVTLSCSPISGHRSVSWYQQTPGQGLQFLFEYFSETQRNKGNFPGRFSGRQFSNSRSEMNVSTLELGDSALYLCASSLALPGNTIYFGEGSWLTVV.

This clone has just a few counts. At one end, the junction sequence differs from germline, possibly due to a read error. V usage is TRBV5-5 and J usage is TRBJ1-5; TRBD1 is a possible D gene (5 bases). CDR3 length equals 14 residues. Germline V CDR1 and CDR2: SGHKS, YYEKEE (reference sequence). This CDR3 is CASSLAGENRPQHF. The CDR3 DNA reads TGTGCCAGCAGCTTGGCGGGGGAGAATCGGCCCCAGCATTTT. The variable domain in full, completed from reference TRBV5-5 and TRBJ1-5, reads DAGVTQSPTHLIKTRGQQVTLRCSPISGHKSVSWYQQVLGQGPQFIFQYYEKEERGRGNFPDRFSARQFPNYSSELNVNALLLGDSALYLCASSLAGENRPQHFGDGTRLSIL.

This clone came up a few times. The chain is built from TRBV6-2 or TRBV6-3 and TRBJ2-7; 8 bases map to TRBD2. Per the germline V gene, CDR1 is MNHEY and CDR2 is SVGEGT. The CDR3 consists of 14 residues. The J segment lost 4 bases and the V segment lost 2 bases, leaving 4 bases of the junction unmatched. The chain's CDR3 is CASSYDGRVYEQYF. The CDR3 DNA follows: TGTGCCAGCAGTTACGACGGGAGGGTTTACGAGCAGTACTTC.

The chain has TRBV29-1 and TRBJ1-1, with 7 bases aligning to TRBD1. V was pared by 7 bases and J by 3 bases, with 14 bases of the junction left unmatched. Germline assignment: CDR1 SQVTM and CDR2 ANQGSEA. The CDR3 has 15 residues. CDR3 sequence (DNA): TGCAGCGCCCGACAGGGTCCGACCATGTACACTGAAGCTTTCTTT. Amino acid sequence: CSARQGPTMYTEAFF.

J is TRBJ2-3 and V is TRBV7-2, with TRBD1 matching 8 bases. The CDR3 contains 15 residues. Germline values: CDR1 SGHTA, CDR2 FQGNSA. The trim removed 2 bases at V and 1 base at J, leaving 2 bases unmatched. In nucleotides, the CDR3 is TGTGCCAGCAGCTTATCGGGACAGGGCACAGATACGCAGTATTTT. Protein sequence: CASSLSGQGTDTQYF.

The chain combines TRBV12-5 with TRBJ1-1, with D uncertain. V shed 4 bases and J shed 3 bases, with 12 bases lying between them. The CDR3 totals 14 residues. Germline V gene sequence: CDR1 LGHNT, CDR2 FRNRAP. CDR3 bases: TGTGCTAGTGGTTCAAGATTTACGGACACTGAAGCTTTCTTT. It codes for CASGSRFTDTEAFF.

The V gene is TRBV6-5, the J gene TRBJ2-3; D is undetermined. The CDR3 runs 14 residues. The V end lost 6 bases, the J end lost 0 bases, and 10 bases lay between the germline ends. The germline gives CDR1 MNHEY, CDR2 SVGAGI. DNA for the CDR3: TGTGCCAGCAGGCTCCGAACTAGCACAGATACGCAGTATTTT. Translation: CASRLRTSTDTQYF.

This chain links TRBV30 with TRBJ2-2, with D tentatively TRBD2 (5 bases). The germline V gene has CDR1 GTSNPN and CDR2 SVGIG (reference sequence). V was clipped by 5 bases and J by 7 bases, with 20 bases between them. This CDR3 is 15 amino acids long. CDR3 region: CAWGRRTRGLGELFF. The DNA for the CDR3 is TGTGCCTGGGGGCGGAGGACCCGAGGCCTCGGGGAGCTGTTTTTT.

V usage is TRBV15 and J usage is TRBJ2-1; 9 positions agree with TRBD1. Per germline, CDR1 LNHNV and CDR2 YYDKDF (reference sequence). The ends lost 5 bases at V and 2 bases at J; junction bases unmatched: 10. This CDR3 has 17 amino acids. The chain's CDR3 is CATSGGGQGHPYNEQFF. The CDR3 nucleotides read TGTGCCACCAGCGGAGGGGGACAGGGCCATCCCTACAATGAGCAGTTCTTC.

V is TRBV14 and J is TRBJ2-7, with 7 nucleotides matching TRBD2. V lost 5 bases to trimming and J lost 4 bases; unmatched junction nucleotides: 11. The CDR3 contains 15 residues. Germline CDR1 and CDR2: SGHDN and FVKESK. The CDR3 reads CASSAAGLGTYEQYF. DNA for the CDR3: TGTGCCAGCAGCGCAGCGGGACTTGGGACGTACGAGCAGTACTTC.

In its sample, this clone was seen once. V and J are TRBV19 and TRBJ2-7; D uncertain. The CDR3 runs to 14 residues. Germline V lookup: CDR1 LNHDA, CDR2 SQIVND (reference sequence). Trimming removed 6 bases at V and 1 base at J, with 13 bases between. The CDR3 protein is CASSLEAVSYEQYF. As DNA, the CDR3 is TGTGCCAGTAGCCTTGAGGCAGTGTCCTACGAGCAGTACTTC.

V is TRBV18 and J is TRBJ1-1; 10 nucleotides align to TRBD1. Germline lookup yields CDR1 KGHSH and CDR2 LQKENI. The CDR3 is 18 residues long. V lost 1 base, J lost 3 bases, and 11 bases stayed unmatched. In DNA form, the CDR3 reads TGTGCCAGCTCACCACGACAAGAAAGACAGGGGGCTCACACTGAAGCTTTCTTT. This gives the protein CASSPRQERQGAHTEAFF. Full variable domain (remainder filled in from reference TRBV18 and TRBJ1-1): NAGVMQNPRHLVRRRGQEARLRCSPMKGHSHVYWYRQLPEEGLKFMVYLQKENIIDESGMPKERFSAEFPKEGPSILRIQQVVRGDSAAYFCASSPRQERQGAHTEAFFGQGTRLTVV.

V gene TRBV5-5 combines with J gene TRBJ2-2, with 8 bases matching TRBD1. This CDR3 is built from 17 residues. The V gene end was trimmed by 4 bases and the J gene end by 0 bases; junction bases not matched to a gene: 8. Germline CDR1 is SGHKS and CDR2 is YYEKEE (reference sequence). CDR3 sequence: CASSTRQGSSNTGELFF. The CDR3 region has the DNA TGTGCCAGCAGCACCCGACAGGGGAGCTCGAACACCGGGGAGCTGTTTTTT.

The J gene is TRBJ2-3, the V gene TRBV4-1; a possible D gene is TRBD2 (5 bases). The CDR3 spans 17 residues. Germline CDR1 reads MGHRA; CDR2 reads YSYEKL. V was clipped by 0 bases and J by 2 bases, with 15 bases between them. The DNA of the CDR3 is TGCGCCAGCAGCCAAGATCAGTTTCGGGGAACCACAGATACGCAGTATTTT. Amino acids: CASSQDQFRGTTDTQYF.

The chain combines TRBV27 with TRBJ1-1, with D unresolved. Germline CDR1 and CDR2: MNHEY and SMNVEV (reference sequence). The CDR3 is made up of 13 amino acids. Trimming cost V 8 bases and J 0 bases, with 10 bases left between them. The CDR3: CASAGRLNTEAFF. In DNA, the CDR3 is TGTGCCAGCGCGGGCAGATTGAACACTGAAGCTTTCTTT.

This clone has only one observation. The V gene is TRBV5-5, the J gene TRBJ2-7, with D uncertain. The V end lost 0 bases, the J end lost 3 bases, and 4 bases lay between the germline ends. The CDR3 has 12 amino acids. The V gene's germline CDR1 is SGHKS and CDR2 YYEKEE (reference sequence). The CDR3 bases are TGTGCCAGCAGCTTGGCCGTCTACGAGCAGTACTTC. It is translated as CASSLAVYEQYF.

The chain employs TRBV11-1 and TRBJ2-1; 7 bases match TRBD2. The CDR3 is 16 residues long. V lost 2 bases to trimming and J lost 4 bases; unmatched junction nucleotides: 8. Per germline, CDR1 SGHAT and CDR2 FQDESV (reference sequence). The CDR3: CASSLYGGGRYNEQFF. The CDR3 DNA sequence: TGTGCCAGCAGCTTATACGGGGGAGGGCGATACAATGAGCAGTTCTTC.

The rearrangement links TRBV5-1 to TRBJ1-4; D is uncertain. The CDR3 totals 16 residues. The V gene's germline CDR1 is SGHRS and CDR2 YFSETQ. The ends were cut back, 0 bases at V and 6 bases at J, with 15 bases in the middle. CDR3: CASSLAEGRTDEKLFF. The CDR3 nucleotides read TGCGCCAGCAGCTTGGCCGAGGGCAGGACGGATGAAAAACTGTTTTTT.